This TCR beta chain stems from a study of blood T cell repertoires in COVID-19. As for the study in general: Sites across the United States, Italy and Spain contributed samples from acute and convalescent COVID-19. The cDNA or gDNA used as material had been derived from T cells, B-cell-depleted T cells, or PBMCs.

Original data processing: Reference gene primer amplification yielded estimated nucleated cell counts. The repertoire was sequenced with immunoSEQ multiplex PCR; TCRdb's copy has only in-frame clones and lacks some. V and J calls and clone size are as listed in that table; D and trimming were resolved from the DNA. The sample contains around 31,000 clones, 80% to 90% of which appear only once. V was cut by 5 bases and J by 4 bases, with 12 bases left in between. Per germline, CDR1 SNHLY and CDR2 FYNNEI. This CDR3 spans 14 amino acids. This TCR was recovered from a man in his sixties with acute or convalescent COVID-19. The sample comprised peripheral blood. The chain carries TRBV2 and TRBJ1-5, with D tentatively TRBD1 (5 bases). The CDR3 nucleotides are TGTGCCAGCAGTCCCCGACAGATTAATCAGCCCCAGCATTTT. This gives the protein CASSPRQINQPQHF.